These T cell receptor beta chains were read from a single sample in a study of T cell responses to AZD1222 COVID-19 vaccine. Libraries were prepared by immunoSEQ multiplex PCR; TCRdb keeps only in-frame clonotypes and omits some of them. There are fewer than 150,000 clones in the sample; about 93% occur only once, and approximately 5.1% lies in the top ten. The specimen comprised peripheral blood, sampled 28 days after the second AZD1222 dose. The source of these receptors is an adult who received the AZD1222 COVID-19 vaccine. CDR3s include the opening cysteine and the closing phenylalanine or tryptophan. D genes are given only for firm matches. A row's size may be missing; if present it is once, few, many or a size class.

V gene,J gene,clone size,D gene,CDR3 DNA,CDR3 protein
TRBV19,TRBJ1-1,.,.,TGTGCCAGTAGTATAATGCCGAACACTGAAGCTTTCTTT,CASSIMPNTEAFF
TRBV18,TRBJ2-2,.,TRBD2,TGTGCCAGCTCGGCGGGACTAGCGGGCGGGGAGCTGTTTTTT,CASSAGLAGGELFF
TRBV5-1,TRBJ2-3,.,TRBD1,TGCGCCAGCAGCCGGGACAGTCCGGCCGTCGGCCAGTATTTT,CASSRDSPAVGQYF
TRBV25-1,TRBJ1-1,.,.,TGTGCCAGCAGTGGATACACAGGGCGGGGAACTGAAGCTTTCTTT,CASSGYTGRGTEAFF
TRBV10-3,TRBJ1-1,.,.,TGTGCCATCAGTGAGCAGGGGATGAACACTGAAGCTTTCTTT,CAISEQGMNTEAFF
TRBV9,TRBJ2-1,once,TRBD1,TGTGCCAGCAGCGCCTGGACAGGCGGCAATGAGCAGTTCTTC,CASSAWTGGNEQFF
TRBV27,TRBJ1-2,.,TRBD1,TGTGCCAGCAGTTTACGGACAGGGGATGGCTACACCTTC,CASSLRTGDGYTF
TRBV5-1,TRBJ1-2,.,.,TGCGCCAGCAGCTTGGTTCGGGGATCTAACTATGGCTACACCTTC,CASSLVRGSNYGYTF
TRBV12-3/TRBV12-4,TRBJ2-1,.,TRBD1,TGTGCCAGCAATTCCAGGGGGAAGCAGTTCTTC,CASNSRGKQFF
TRBV29-1,TRBJ1-1,.,.,TGCAGCGCCACCGGACAGATTAACACTGAAGCTTTCTTT,CSATGQINTEAFF
TRBV18,TRBJ2-7,.,.,TGTGCCAGCTCACCACGGGAGTCCTACGAGCAGTACTTC,CASSPRESYEQYF
TRBV30,TRBJ1-6,.,TRBD1,TGTGCCTGGACCCTGACAGGGGGGAATTCACCCCTCCACTTT,CAWTLTGGNSPLHF
TRBV30,TRBJ1-2,.,TRBD1,TGTGCCTGGAGTCCTAACAGGGGGGGAGGTGGCGGCTACACCTTC,CAWSPNRGGGGGYTF
TRBV14,TRBJ2-7,.,.,TGTGCCAGCAGCCAGGAGCGAAACTACGAGCAGTACTTC,CASSQERNYEQYF
TRBV7-9,TRBJ2-3,few,.,TGTGCCAGCAGCTTAGTTGGCGGGGCCGATACGCAGTATTTT,CASSLVGGADTQYF
TRBV9,TRBJ1-6,.,.,TGTGCCAGCAGCGTAGGTCAGGTCAATTCACCCCTCCACTTT,CASSVGQVNSPLHF
TRBV19,TRBJ1-5,.,.,TGTGCCAGTGGCCCGGGGGGGGTATTACAGCCCCAGCATTTT,CASGPGGVLQPQHF
TRBV5-6,TRBJ1-1,.,.,TGTGCCAGCAGCTGGGCATGGCAGAACACTGAAGCTTTCTTT,CASSWAWQNTEAFF
TRBV12-3/TRBV12-4,TRBJ1-6,.,.,TGTGCCAGCAGTTTTGTGAATTCACCCCTCCACTTT,CASSFVNSPLHF
TRBV19,TRBJ2-5,.,TRBD2,TGTGCCAGTAGTATAGAGGTAGCGGGGGAAGAGACCCAGTACTTC,CASSIEVAGEETQYF
TRBV20-1,TRBJ2-7,.,TRBD1,TGCAGTGCTAGTAGGACAGGGTCGTTATACGAGCAGTACTTC,CSASRTGSLYEQYF
TRBV11-2,TRBJ2-3,.,.,TGTGCCAGCAGCTCCCTGGGGGGAACAGATACGCAGTATTTT,CASSSLGGTDTQYF
TRBV7-2,TRBJ1-1,.,.,TGTGCCAGCAGCTTAAGCAGGGCTTCGAACACTGAAGCTTTCTTT,CASSLSRASNTEAFF
TRBV7-9,TRBJ1-2,.,.,TGTGCCAGCAGCTTAGTTCTGGGGGATCACTATGGCTACACCTTC,CASSLVLGDHYGYTF
TRBV4-3,TRBJ1-4,once,.,TGCGCCAGCAGCCACCGGAATAATGAAAAACTGTTTTTT,CASSHRNNEKLFF
TRBV27,TRBJ2-5,.,.,TGTGCCAGCAGTTTACTTGGGGGGCGAGGTTACCAGGAGACCCAGTACTTC,CASSLLGGRGYQETQYF
TRBV6-5,TRBJ1-3,.,.,TGTGCCAGCAGTAAACAGGGCTCTGGAAACACCATATATTTT,CASSKQGSGNTIYF
TRBV4-1,TRBJ1-3,.,TRBD1,TGCGCCAGCAGCTCCGGACAGGGGGTACACACCATATATTTT,CASSSGQGVHTIYF
TRBV4-1,TRBJ2-2,.,TRBD2,TGCGCCAGCAGCCAAGGGCCCCTGGGACTAGCGTACAACACCGGGGAGCTGTTTTTT,CASSQGPLGLAYNTGELFF
TRBV6-5,TRBJ2-7,.,.,TGTGCCAGCAGTTACTCCGGAACTGGGACAAGCTACGAGCAGTACTTC,CASSYSGTGTSYEQYF
TRBV5-4,TRBJ2-1,once,.,TGTGCCAGCAACCCCGGCGGCTCCTACAATGAGCAGTTCTTC,CASNPGGSYNEQFF
TRBV7-9,TRBJ1-6,.,.,TGTGCCAGCAGCTTAGATATGCCTAATTCACCCCTCCACTTT,CASSLDMPNSPLHF
TRBV6-2/TRBV6-3,TRBJ1-5,few,TRBD1,TGTGCCAGCAGTCCCCTCGGGGACAGGAATCAGCCCCAGCATTTT,CASSPLGDRNQPQHF
TRBV6-4,TRBJ2-7,.,.,TGTGCCAGCAGAAAGACCAGAGGGGGTGGTACCTCCTACGAGCAGTACTTC,CASRKTRGGGTSYEQYF
TRBV28,TRBJ2-7,.,.,TGTGCCAGCAGTCAAGGTACCTTTATCTACGAGCAGTACTTC,CASSQGTFIYEQYF
TRBV20-1,TRBJ1-3,.,.,TGCAGTGCTAGTAGCCCCCCAAACACCATATATTTT,CSASSPPNTIYF
TRBV11-2,TRBJ2-1,.,TRBD2,TGTGCCAGCAGCTCAAACGTAGCGGGGGCCTCCTACAATGAGCAGTTCTTC,CASSSNVAGASYNEQFF
TRBV7-2,TRBJ1-4,once,.,TGTGCCAGCAGCTTGGGACTGGAACCACATGAAAAACTGTTTTTT,CASSLGLEPHEKLFF
TRBV10-3,TRBJ1-3,.,.,TGTGCCATCAGTGACATGACTGGAAACACCATATATTTT,CAISDMTGNTIYF
TRBV18,TRBJ1-5,.,.,TGTGCCAGCTCACTGAGTGGCACTCAGCCCCAGCATTTT,CASSLSGTQPQHF
TRBV3-1/TRBV3-2,TRBJ1-6,.,TRBD1,TGTGCCAGCAGCCCGGGGGCAGGGGGCAGGTCACCCCTCCACTTT,CASSPGAGGRSPLHF
TRBV2,TRBJ1-1,.,TRBD1,TGTGCCAGCAACGGCGGCGGACAGGGGAACACTGAAGCTTTCTTT,CASNGGGQGNTEAFF
TRBV4-2,TRBJ1-5,.,TRBD1,TGTGCCAGCAGCCCTCAGACAGGGGAAGATCAGCCCCAGCATTTT,CASSPQTGEDQPQHF
TRBV7-2,TRBJ1-5,few,.,TGTGCCAGCAGCTTAGGAGGGATCGGGTTGTATCAGCCCCAGCATTTT,CASSLGGIGLYQPQHF
TRBV5-4,TRBJ1-1,.,TRBD1,TGTGCCAGCAGCCTCGGACAGGGGTATGATCCCACTGAAGCTTTCTTT,CASSLGQGYDPTEAFF